This T cell receptor (beta chain) was documented in a study of T cells after yellow fever vaccination. Study-wide results and caveats: Across the CD4 and CD8 compartments, a small share of clonotypes was present in both. On re-exposure, the response was weaker but peaked faster, at day 5 versus 15. From the bulk population, abundant clonotypes could contaminate and appear within FACS-sorted repertoires. A large majority of primary-vaccination clones showed up again after the booster (approximately 95% CD4, roughly 88% CD8).

This clonotype has a count of ten or more. The antigen is undetermined. The CDR3 contains 17 residues. V was pared by 4 bases and J by 4 bases, with 14 bases of the junction left unmatched. Germline V gives CDR1 SGHKS, CDR2 YYEKEE (reference sequence). TCRdb passed the 5' RACE reads through MiXCR, listing each CDR3 protein once. The table has approximately 600,000 distinct CDR3 sequences, over 9% seen once. V usage is TRBV5-5 and J usage is TRBJ2-7; 10 nucleotides line up with TRBD2. This clonotype was sampled from a man aged 30 to 45 who received the YFV17D yellow fever vaccine. Sequences were derived from PBMCs, sampled on the day of the yellow fever booster vaccination. The DNA of the CDR3 is TGTGCCAGCAGCCCTATAAGGACTCTAGCGGGAGTATACGAGCAGTACTTC. Its protein is CASSPIRTLAGVYEQYF. The full variable domain, rest sourced from reference TRBV5-5 and TRBJ2-7, is DAGVTQSPTHLIKTRGQQVTLRCSPISGHKSVSWYQQVLGQGPQFIFQYYEKEERGRGNFPDRFSARQFPNYSSELNVNALLLGDSALYLCASSPIRTLAGVYEQYFGPGTRLTVT.